Listed here are 27 T cell receptor beta chains from one sample, sequenced in a study of OX40 agonist ivuxolimab in advanced cancers. Profiled with immunoSEQ multiplex PCR; TCRdb holds only in-frame clones, not every one. The data hold tens of thousands of clones, with around 94% observed a single time. The sample consisted of CD4+ or CD8+ T cells sorted from blood, taken in a trial of the OX40 agonist ivuxolimab. These receptors were collected from an adult with an advanced solid tumor such as melanoma, head and neck, liver or kidney cancer.

The gene calls are TRBV5-1 and TRBJ1-1; 8 bases agree with TRBD1. V dropped 5 bases and J dropped 5; count of bases not matched to a gene: 8. CDR1 is SGHRS, CDR2 YFSETQ, per germline. The CDR3 is made up of 14 amino acids. This CDR3 is CASRRTGGETEAFF. The CDR3 coding sequence is TGCGCCAGCAGAAGAACAGGGGGAGAGACTGAAGCTTTCTTT.

The V and J genes are TRBV7-2 and TRBJ1-1; D is perhaps TRBD1 (6 bases). Germline V gene lookup returns CDR1 SGHTA and CDR2 FQGNSA. Trimming stripped 5 bases from V and 0 bases from J, with 19 bases between. The CDR3 is made up of 17 amino acids. The CDR3 loop is CASSREIQGQMNTEAFF. The CDR3 nucleotides read TGTGCCAGCAGCCGTGAGATCCAAGGACAGATGAACACTGAAGCTTTCTTT.

V and J are TRBV28 and TRBJ2-7, with D hard to call. The germline gives CDR1 MDHEN, CDR2 SYDVKM. The CDR3 length is 12 residues. The V gene lost 4 bases and the J gene lost 4 bases, with 8 bases spanning the gap. CDR3 protein: CASSSPQYEQYF. CDR3 coding DNA: TGTGCCAGCAGTTCCCCCCAGTACGAGCAGTACTTC. The variable domain in full, completed from reference TRBV28 and TRBJ2-7, reads DVKVTQSSRYLVKRTGEKVFLECVQDMDHENMFWYRQDPGLGLRLIYFSYDVKMKEKGDIPEGYSVSREKKERFSLILESASTNQTSMYLCASSSPQYEQYFGPGTRLTVT.

This rearrangement joins TRBV28 to TRBJ2-5, with D perhaps matching TRBD2 (6 bases). CDR1 MDHEN and CDR2 SYDVKM come from the germline V gene. V was trimmed by 5 bases and J by 3 bases, leaving 22 bases between them. There are 17 residues in the CDR3. CDR3 DNA: TGTGCCAGCAGTCTCGGGTTGGAGGGAGTAGGGGAAGAGACCCAGTACTTC. It translates to CASSLGLEGVGEETQYF.

This clone appeared a single time. The DNA of the CDR3 is TGTGCCAGCAGCTTTGACACTTCCTACGAGCAGTACTTC. Its protein is CASSFDTSYEQYF. The genes are TRBV5-6 and TRBJ2-7; D uncertain. V lost 2 bases and J lost 1, with 7 bases in between. Germline values: CDR1 SGHDT, CDR2 YYEEEE. There are 13 residues in the CDR3.

The chain uses TRBV11-3 and TRBJ2-1, with 14 bases lining up with TRBD2. The CDR3 has 15 residues. Trimming cost V 3 bases and J 8 bases; bases outside gene matches: 3. CDR1 SGHNT and CDR2 YENEEA come from the germline V gene. CDR3 in amino acids: CASSFTGLAGDEQFF. The CDR3 DNA is TGTGCCAGCAGCTTTACGGGACTAGCGGGAGATGAGCAGTTCTTC.

This sequence joins TRBV9 and TRBJ2-3, with 12 nucleotides matching TRBD2. V shed 3 bases, J shed 1 base, and the junction held 3 bases outside the gene matches. The CDR3 is 16 residues long. Germline CDR1 and CDR2: SGDLS and YYNGEE. DNA of the CDR3: TGTGCCAGCAGCGGGACTAGCGGGATAGGCACAGATACGCAGTATTTT. Residues: CASSGTSGIGTDTQYF.

V and J are TRBV7-8 and TRBJ2-1, with 8 bases aligning to TRBD2. The germline CDR1 and CDR2 sequences are SGHVS and FQNEAQ. The CDR3 sequence is 15 residues long. The V and J ends lost 0 bases and 10 bases, in that order; junction bases with no gene match: 8. Written as DNA, the CDR3 is TGTGCCAGCAGCTTAGCTCCAGCGGGAGCTGGGGAGCAGTTCTTC. Encoded protein: CASSLAPAGAGEQFF.

The chain carries TRBV4-3 and TRBJ2-1; 9 bases line up with TRBD2. J gave up 6 bases and V 0 bases, and 9 bases lay outside the gene matches. Germline loops: CDR1 LGHNA, CDR2 YSLEER. The CDR3 contains 17 residues. In DNA, the CDR3 is TGCGCCAGCAGCCAAGAGGGGATAGCGGGAGTAGGCAATGAGCAGTTCTTC. The encoded protein is CASSQEGIAGVGNEQFF.

The V call is TRBV14, the J call TRBJ1-2, with 8 bases matching TRBD1. This CDR3 spans 15 amino acids. Germline CDR1 SGHDN, CDR2 FVKESK. After removal of 4 bases from V and 0 bases from J, the junction contained 4 bases not matched to a gene. The CDR3 DNA follows: TGTGCCAGCAGCCGGGACAGGTCCCCTAACTATGGCTACACCTTC. It translates to CASSRDRSPNYGYTF.

The V and J genes are TRBV7-9 and TRBJ1-4, with 11 bases lining up with TRBD1. J gave up 8 bases and V 3 bases, and 11 bases lay outside the gene matches. Germline CDR1 is SEHNR and CDR2 is FQNEAQ (reference sequence). This CDR3 is built from 17 residues. The CDR3 DNA is TGTGCCAGCAGCTTCCGGACAGGGGGCGCGGTGGAAGAAAAACTGTTTTTT. This encodes CASSFRTGGAVEEKLFF. Using reference TRBV7-9 and TRBJ1-4 for the parts outside the CDR3, the full variable domain is DTGVSQNPRHKITKRGQNVTFRCDPISEHNRLYWYRQTLGQGPEFLTYFQNEAQLEKSRLLSDRFSAERPKGSFSTLEIQRTEQGDSAMYLCASSFRTGGAVEEKLFFGSGTQLSVL.

This clone was detected only once. CDR3 DNA: TGTGCCAGCAGCCCGAGGGACGGCACAGATACGCAGTATTTT. Amino acids: CASSPRDGTDTQYF. The rearrangement uses TRBV9 and TRBJ2-3; D may be TRBD1 or TRBD2 (5 bases each). This CDR3 is 14 amino acids long. Trimming pared 4 bases from V and 1 base from J, leaving 10 bases between. The germline gives CDR1 SGDLS, CDR2 YYNGEE. The variable domain in full, with the rest retrieved from reference TRBV9 and TRBJ2-3, is DSGVTQTPKHLITATGQRVTLRCSPRSGDLSVYWYQQSLDQGLQFLIQYYNGEERAKGNILERFSAQQFPDLHSELNLSSLELGDSALYFCASSPRDGTDTQYFGPGTRLTVL.

V usage is TRBV6-5 and J usage is TRBJ2-7; 9 bases are shared with TRBD1. From germline, CDR1 is MNHEY and CDR2 SVGAGI. The J segment lost 2 bases and the V segment lost 5 bases, leaving 4 bases of the junction unmatched. The CDR3 covers 14 residues. The CDR3 DNA follows: TGTGCCAGCAGTCAGACAGGGGGGACCTACGAGCAGTACTTC. Amino acids: CASSQTGGTYEQYF.

The rearrangement links TRBV4-1 to TRBJ2-5; D is possibly TRBD1 (5 bases). TRBJ2-7 matches the DNA end more closely, so the J call is doubtful. CDR1 and CDR2 from the germline V gene are MGHRA and YSYEKL. This CDR3 contains 16 residues. The CDR3 is CASSLASVGDSYEQYF. The DNA for the CDR3 is TGCGCCAGCAGCCTGGCGTCGGTAGGGGATTCCTACGAGCAGTACTTC.

This chain connects TRBV9 to TRBJ2-5; 7 nucleotides match TRBD2. Trimming at V came to 0 bases and at J to 1 base, leaving 0 bases not matched to a gene. The CDR3 has 14 amino acids. In germline, CDR1 is SGDLS, CDR2 YYNGEE. The DNA for the CDR3 is TGTGCCAGCAGCGTAGGGACTAGCCAAGAGACCCAGTACTTC. Encoded protein: CASSVGTSQETQYF.

The chain uses TRBV10-2 and TRBJ2-1; 12 nucleotides align to TRBD2. The CDR3 consists of 15 residues. V lost 7 bases to trimming and J lost 7 bases; unmatched junction nucleotides: 8. Germline V CDR1 and CDR2: WSHSY, SAAADI. The CDR3 bases are TGCGCCAGCATTCGCAGGCTAGCGGGAGGGAATGAGCAGTTCTTC. Translating gives CASIRRLAGGNEQFF.

V is TRBV28 and J is TRBJ2-7; 11 bases are shared with TRBD2. V trimming: 3 bases; J trimming: 1 base; junction bases outside the gene matches: 14. The CDR3 runs to 19 residues. The germline CDR1 and CDR2 sequences are MDHEN and SYDVKM. This chain's CDR3 is CASSFVVGTSGGPSYEQYF. DNA of the CDR3: TGTGCCAGCAGTTTTGTGGTAGGGACTAGCGGAGGCCCGTCCTACGAGCAGTACTTC.

V gene TRBV9 combines with J gene TRBJ2-3, with D perhaps matching TRBD2 (6 bases). This CDR3 has 15 residues. V was clipped by 0 bases and J by 0 bases, with 8 bases between them. Germline V gene data show CDR1 as SGDLS and CDR2 as YYNGEE. The CDR3 region is CASSVELASTDTQYF. CDR3 coding DNA: TGTGCCAGCAGCGTAGAACTAGCCAGCACAGATACGCAGTATTTT.

The chain has TRBV11-2 and TRBJ1-3, with 7 bases aligning to TRBD1. This CDR3 has 15 residues. CDR1 SGHAT and CDR2 FQNNGV come from the germline V gene. Trimming at V came to 5 bases and at J to 3 bases, leaving 7 bases not matched to a gene. The CDR3 reads CASSETGMVGNTIYF. In DNA form, the CDR3 reads TGTGCCAGCAGCGAGACAGGGATGGTTGGAAACACCATATATTTT.

The chain combines TRBV10-2 with TRBJ1-5, with D possibly TRBD1 on 6 matching bases. CDR3 length equals 13 residues. The V gene lost 6 bases and the J gene lost 7 bases, with 13 bases spanning the gap. Germline lookup yields CDR1 WSHSY and CDR2 SAAADI. This CDR3 reads CASRGAVGQPQHF. The CDR3, as DNA: TGCGCCAGCAGGGGGGCAGTCGGCCAGCCCCAGCATTTT.

This clone appeared a single time. This chain connects TRBV7-9 to TRBJ1-1, with 9 nucleotides matching TRBD1. The junction had 7 bases not matched to a gene; V was cut back by 10 bases and J by 7 bases. Per the germline V gene, CDR1 is SEHNR and CDR2 is FQNEAQ (reference sequence). The CDR3 sequence is 12 residues long. The CDR3 nucleotides are TGTGCCACCGGACAGGGGTGGGGTGAAGCTTTCTTT. Translating gives CATGQGWGEAFF. Drawing the rest from reference TRBV7-9 and TRBJ1-1, the complete variable domain is DTGVSQNPRHKITKRGQNVTFRCDPISEHNRLYWYRQTLGQGPEFLTYFQNEAQLEKSRLLSDRFSAERPKGSFSTLEIQRTEQGDSAMYLCATGQGWGEAFFGQGTRLTVV.

The chain couples TRBV7-2 to TRBJ2-3; no clear D gene. The germline V gene has CDR1 SGHTA and CDR2 FQGNSA. This CDR3 region has 15 residues. Trimming shortened V by 2 bases and J by 3 bases, and 12 bases separated the two germline ends. CDR3 loop: CASSLTAYPTDTQYF. The CDR3, as DNA: TGTGCCAGCAGCTTAACGGCCTACCCTACAGATACGCAGTATTTT.

For the CDR3, the DNA is TGTGCCAGCAGCTTAAAAACAGGGGGCCAAGAGACCCAGTACTTC. Protein sequence: CASSLKTGGQETQYF. The chain couples TRBV7-2 to TRBJ2-5, with 8 bases matching TRBD1. Unmatched junction bases numbered 3, after V lost 2 bases and J lost 1 base. Germline V gene lookup returns CDR1 SGHTA and CDR2 FQGNSA. This CDR3 is built from 15 residues.

The rearrangement uses TRBV28 and TRBJ2-1, with 12 bases identical to TRBD2. Germline trimming cut 6 bases from V and 8 bases from J; bases unmatched to any gene: 11. In germline, CDR1 is MDHEN, CDR2 SYDVKM. The CDR3 runs 16 residues. CDR3 nucleotide sequence: TGTGCCAGCAGCTCCGAGACTAGCGGGAGTTTCTATGAGCAGTTCTTC. Translated: CASSSETSGSFYEQFF.

The chain uses TRBV9 and TRBJ2-7, with D possibly matching TRBD2 (5 bases). Per the germline V gene, CDR1 is SGDLS and CDR2 is YYNGEE. V was trimmed by 3 bases and J by 0 bases, leaving 13 bases between them. The CDR3 sequence is 15 residues long. The CDR3 DNA sequence: TGTGCCAGCAGCGGTGGGAGCGGTTCCTCCTACGAGCAGTACTTC. It yields the protein CASSGGSGSSYEQYF.

The chain uses TRBV6-6 and TRBJ2-2; 9 bases map to TRBD2. Germline lookup yields CDR1 MNHNY and CDR2 SVGAGI (reference sequence). This CDR3 is 16 amino acids long. V trimming: 10 bases; J trimming: 2 bases; junction bases outside the gene matches: 11. CDR3 region: CATDRRLAGNTGELFF. CDR3 in DNA: TGTGCCACCGATCGACGTCTAGCGGGAAACACCGGGGAGCTGTTTTTT.

The genes are TRBV28 and TRBJ2-5; D gene unclear. The J call may be faulty, since TRBJ2-7 better matches the DNA end. Looked up from germline, CDR1 is MDHEN and CDR2 is SYDVKM. The CDR3 spans 12 residues. CDR3 DNA sequence: TGTGCCAGCAGTGCCGGTCTTTACGAGCAGTACTTC. Its translation is CASSAGLYEQYF.